The clone carrying this TCR beta chain was counted at least ten times. The antigen is unknown. Germline CDR1 MDHEN, CDR2 SYDVKM. Deletions cut 2 bases from V and 1 base from J, with 6 bases between. The CDR3 length is 13 residues. These data are taken from a study of identical twins. Findings and caveats of the study: The presence of invariant MAIT and iNKT cells could partly confound analyses of zero-insertion sequences. The study found excess low generation probability among twin-shared out-of-frame alpha sequences.

TCRdb re-called the 5' RACE reads with MiXCR, one entry per CDR3 protein. The top ten clones hold 12% of a sample with a few hundred thousand distinct CDR3 sequences, less than 20% of them seen once. Every sampled donor was Caucasian and healthy. The sequence derives from a man aged 50-60 years in good health. Material for sequencing was naive T cells sorted from blood. V gene TRBV28 combines with J gene TRBJ2-7; D not resolved. The CDR3 here is CASSLLPSYEQYF. DNA of the CDR3: TGTGCCAGCAGTTTACTCCCATCCTACGAGCAGTACTTC. Full variable domain (missing parts from reference TRBV28 and TRBJ2-7): DVKVTQSSRYLVKRTGEKVFLECVQDMDHENMFWYRQDPGLGLRLIYFSYDVKMKEKGDIPEGYSVSREKKERFSLILESASTNQTSMYLCASSLLPSYEQYFGPGTRLTVT.